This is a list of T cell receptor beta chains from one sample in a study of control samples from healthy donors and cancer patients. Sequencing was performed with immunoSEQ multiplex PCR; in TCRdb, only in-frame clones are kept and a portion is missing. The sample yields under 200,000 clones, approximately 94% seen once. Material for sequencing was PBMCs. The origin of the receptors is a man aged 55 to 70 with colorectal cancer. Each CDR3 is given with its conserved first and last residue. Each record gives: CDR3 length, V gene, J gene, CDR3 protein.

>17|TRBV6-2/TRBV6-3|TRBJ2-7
CASSYSTGGSGILEQYF
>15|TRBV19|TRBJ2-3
CASSHLAGGRDTQYF
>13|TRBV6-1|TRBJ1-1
CASSEEENTEAFF
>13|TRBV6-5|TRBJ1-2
CASSRGLLYGYTF
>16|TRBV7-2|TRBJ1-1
CASRQTYQGGLREAFF
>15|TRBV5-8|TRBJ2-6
CASGAGVSGANVLTF
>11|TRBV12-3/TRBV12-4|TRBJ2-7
CASSRAYEQYF
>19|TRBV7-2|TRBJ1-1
CASSPRSRQGTGINTEAFF
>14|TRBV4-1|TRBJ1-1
CASSQRGAGTEAFF
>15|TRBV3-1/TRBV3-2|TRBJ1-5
CASSQGAGSNQPQHF
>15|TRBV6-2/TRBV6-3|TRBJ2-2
CASSYSGGVSGELFF
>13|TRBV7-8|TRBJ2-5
CASSGGVQETQYF
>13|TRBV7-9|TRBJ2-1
CASSERRVNEQFF
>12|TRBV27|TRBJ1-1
CASRTQGSEAFF
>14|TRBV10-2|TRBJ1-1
CASGHRQLNTEAFF
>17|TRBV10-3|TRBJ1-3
CAISEPHGLGSGNTIYF
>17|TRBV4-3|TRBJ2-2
CASSQAPSGGNTGELFF
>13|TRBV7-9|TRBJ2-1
CASSFSRDNEQFF
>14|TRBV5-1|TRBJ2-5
CASSLRLAEETQYF
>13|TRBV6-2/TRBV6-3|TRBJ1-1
CASSYGGNTEAFF
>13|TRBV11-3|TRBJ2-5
CASSLPGEETQYF
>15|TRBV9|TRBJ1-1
CASRAQGMGNTEAFF
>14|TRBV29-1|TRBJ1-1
CSVGAGDGPIEAFF
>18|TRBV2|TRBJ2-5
CASSEASSAGGLQETQYF
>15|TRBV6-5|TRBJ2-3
CASSYFGQGPDTQYF
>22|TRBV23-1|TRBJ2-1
CASSHNEGLAGGVIPPYNEQFF
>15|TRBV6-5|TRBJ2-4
CASSRQGVAKNIQYF
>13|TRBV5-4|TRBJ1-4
CASSSGTAQKLFF
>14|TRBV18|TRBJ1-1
CASSEGRQNTEAFF
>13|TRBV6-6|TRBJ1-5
CASSPTGDQPQHF
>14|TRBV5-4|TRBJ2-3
CASSLQLAGAKQYF
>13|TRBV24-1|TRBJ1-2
CATSDPANYGYTF
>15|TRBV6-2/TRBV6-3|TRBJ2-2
CASSTRPQGTGELFF
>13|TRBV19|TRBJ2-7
CASSSPDSPEQYF
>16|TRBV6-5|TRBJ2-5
CASSYGLAGGQETQYF
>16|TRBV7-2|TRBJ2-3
CASSLGNGPSTDTQYF
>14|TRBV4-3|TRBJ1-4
CASSQGQTNEKLFF
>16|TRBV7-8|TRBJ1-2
CASSQRQRTGNYGYTF
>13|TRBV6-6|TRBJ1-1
CASKGSSNTEAFF
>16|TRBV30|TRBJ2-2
CAWSTIGTVTTGELFF